The 15 T cell receptor beta chains reported below all come from one sample, sequenced in a study of T cell changes during pregnancy in multiple sclerosis (dated by TCRdb to the late 2010s). Receptor libraries were prepared by the immunoSEQ multiplex PCR assay. Drawn from immuneACCESS, this table holds only the in-frame rearrangements with V and J called that TCRdb kept. Clones are partly lost; checked studies trace under half to an unresolved V gene and leave the rest unexplained. This sample comprises around 20,000 clones, 88% of them detected only once. Together, the top ten hold approximately 1.3% of the sample. The input for sequencing was CD4+ T cells from peripheral blood mononuclear cells, taken in the first trimester of pregnancy. These receptors all come from a female donor in good health, enrolled as a control in a pregnancy study.

The chain recombines TRBV5-1 with TRBJ1-1, with unresolved D. Trimming left V 2 bases short and J 8 bases short, with 13 bases between. The CDR3 is made up of 13 amino acids. Germline-derived CDR1 and CDR2 are SGHRS and YFSETQ. CDR3 nucleotides: TGCGCCAGCAGCTTAACTCATGCGGTGGAAGCTTTCTTT. Translating it yields CASSLTHAVEAFF.

This chain joins TRBV15 and TRBJ2-1, with TRBD2 matching 10 bases. The germline V gene encodes CDR1 LNHNV and CDR2 YYDKDF (reference sequence). The V gene end was trimmed by 1 base and the J gene end by 6 bases; junction bases not matched to a gene: 3. This CDR3 has 15 amino acids. The CDR3 region has the DNA TGTGCCACCAGCAGAGTTCTAGCGGGGGCCAATGAGCAGTTCTTC. Amino acid sequence: CATSRVLAGANEQFF.

This clone occurred once. V and J are TRBV19 and TRBJ1-4, with 7 bases lining up with TRBD1. CDR1 and CDR2 from the germline V gene are LNHDA and SQIVND (reference sequence). This CDR3 is built from 18 residues. V shed 4 bases, J shed 0 bases, and the junction held 11 bases outside the gene matches. CDR3 in amino acids: CASSTFGTAFATNEKLFF. The CDR3 nucleotides are TGTGCCAGTAGTACCTTCGGGACAGCCTTTGCAACTAATGAAAAACTGTTTTTT.

J is TRBJ1-2 and V is TRBV6-1; TRBD1 agrees at 11 bases. This CDR3 has 13 amino acids. CDR1 is MNHNS and CDR2 is SASEGT in the germline V gene. J lost 7 bases, V lost 4 bases, and 2 bases had no gene match. CDR3 loop: CASSGGTGGGYTF. The CDR3 nucleotides read TGTGCCAGCAGTGGTGGGACAGGGGGTGGCTACACCTTC.

The genes are TRBV5-6 and TRBJ2-5; tentative D call: TRBD2 (6 bases). Germline-derived CDR1 and CDR2 are SGHDT and YYEEEE. V lost 2 bases to trimming and J lost 2 bases, with 7 bases between them. This CDR3 is built from 13 residues. CDR3 bases: TGTGCCAGCAGCTTTAGCGGTCAAGAGACCCAGTACTTC. This sequence encodes CASSFSGQETQYF.

This chain uses TRBV29-1 with TRBJ1-2, with 7 nucleotides matching TRBD1. This CDR3 region has 13 residues. Germline lookup yields CDR1 SQVTM and CDR2 ANQGSEA. V was clipped by 6 bases and J by 10 bases; unmatched bases: 14. This CDR3 reads CSVHKGGQHHYTF. The CDR3 DNA is TGCAGCGTACACAAGGGGGGACAGCATCACTACACCTTC.

The gene calls are TRBV29-1 and TRBJ2-7; possibly TRBD1 for D (6 bases). This CDR3 contains 13 residues. Germline V gene lookup returns CDR1 SQVTM and CDR2 ANQGSEA. The V and J ends lost 0 bases and 7 bases respectively, with 13 bases between them. The CDR3 protein is CSVEENRAGEQYF. The CDR3 DNA sequence: TGCAGCGTTGAAGAGAACAGGGCAGGGGAGCAGTACTTC.

This clone appeared once. J is TRBJ2-1 and V is TRBV7-8, with 7 bases matching TRBD1. CDR3 length: 15 residues. Germline CDR1 and CDR2: SGHVS and FQNEAQ. V lost 3 bases, J lost 9 bases, and 11 bases stayed unmatched. CDR3 sequence reads: CASSLVEQGLGEQFF. Here the CDR3 DNA reads TGTGCCAGCAGCTTGGTAGAACAGGGGCTGGGTGAGCAGTTCTTC.

The gene calls are TRBV18 and TRBJ1-4, with no clear D. Germline loops: CDR1 KGHSH, CDR2 LQKENI. Trimming removed 3 bases from V and 0 bases from J, with 5 bases in between. CDR3 length: 14 amino acids. CDR3 sequence: CASSPRATNEKLFF. The DNA for the CDR3 is TGTGCCAGCTCACCGCGGGCAACTAATGAAAAACTGTTTTTT.

The chain recombines TRBV5-8 with TRBJ1-2; 9 nucleotides align to TRBD1. The ends lost 4 bases at V and 4 bases at J; junction bases unmatched: 11. From germline, CDR1 is SGHTS and CDR2 YDEGEE. The CDR3 length is 16 residues. The CDR3 is CASSLNRDRDPYGYTF. CDR3 sequence (DNA): TGTGCCAGCAGCCTCAACCGGGACAGGGATCCCTATGGCTACACCTTC. Complete variable domain (other parts from reference TRBV5-8 and TRBJ1-2): EAGVTQSPTHLIKTRGQQATLRCSPISGHTSVYWYQQALGLGLQFLLWYDEGEERNRGNFPPRFSGRQFPNYSSELNVNALELEDSALYLCASSLNRDRDPYGYTFGSGTRLTVV.

The rearrangement joins TRBV6-1 to TRBJ2-7; 9 positions agree with TRBD2. Germline V gene data show CDR1 as MNHNS and CDR2 as SASEGT. V shed 10 bases, J shed 0 bases, and the junction held 10 bases outside the gene matches. This CDR3 is built from 15 residues. CDR3 sequence reads: CATTAIAGASYEQYF. The CDR3 DNA reads TGTGCCACCACGGCTATAGCGGGGGCCTCCTACGAGCAGTACTTC.

V usage is TRBV14 and J usage is TRBJ2-7; perhaps TRBD2 as D (5 bases). V lost 0 bases, J lost 5 bases, and 14 bases lay in between. Germline values: CDR1 SGHDN, CDR2 FVKESK. The CDR3 is 15 residues long. The CDR3 DNA follows: TGTGCCAGCAGCCAAGAAACCCGGGGTGGAGACGAGCAGTACTTC. Protein: CASSQETRGGDEQYF.

The CDR3 coding sequence is TGTGCCAGCAGCCACTTAACAGGGAACACTGAAGCTTTCTTT. It yields the protein CASSHLTGNTEAFF. The chain joins TRBV14 to TRBJ1-1, with D perhaps matching TRBD1 (5 bases). The CDR3 consists of 14 residues. The germline gives CDR1 SGHDN, CDR2 FVKESK. V lost 3 bases, J lost 1 base, and 9 bases lay in between.

The chain combines TRBV5-4 with TRBJ2-2; 11 bases fit TRBD1. The V segment lost 4 bases and the J segment 5 bases; nucleotides outside the gene matches: 7. The CDR3 extends over 16 amino acids. CDR1 and CDR2 from the germline V gene are SGHNT and YYREEE (reference sequence). CDR3: CASSGQGALWTGELFF. The CDR3, as DNA: TGTGCCAGCAGCGGACAGGGGGCGCTTTGGACCGGGGAGCTGTTTTTT. The variable domain in full, with the rest retrieved from reference TRBV5-4 and TRBJ2-2, is ETGVTQSPTHLIKTRGQQVTLRCSSQSGHNTVSWYQQALGQGPQFIFQYYREEENGRGNFPPRFSGLQFPNYSSELNVNALELDDSALYLCASSGQGALWTGELFFGEGSRLTVL.

CDR3 DNA sequence: TGCAGCGTTACTAGCGGGATGGGGAATGAGCAGTTCTTC. It yields the protein CSVTSGMGNEQFF. This rearrangement joins TRBV29-1 to TRBJ2-1; 10 nucleotides agree with TRBD2. Germline V gives CDR1 SQVTM, CDR2 ANQGSEA. With V trimmed by 5 bases and J by 7 bases, 5 bases remained unmatched. There are 13 residues in the CDR3.